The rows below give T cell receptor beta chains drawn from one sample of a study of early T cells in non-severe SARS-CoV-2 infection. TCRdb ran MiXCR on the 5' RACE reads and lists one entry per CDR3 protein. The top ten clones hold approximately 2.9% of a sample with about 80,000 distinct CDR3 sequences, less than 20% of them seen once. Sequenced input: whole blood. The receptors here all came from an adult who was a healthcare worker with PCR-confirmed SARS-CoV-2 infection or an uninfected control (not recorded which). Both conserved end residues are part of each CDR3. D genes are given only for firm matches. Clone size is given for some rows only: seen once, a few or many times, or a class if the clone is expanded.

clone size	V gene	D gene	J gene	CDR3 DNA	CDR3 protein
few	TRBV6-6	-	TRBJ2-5	TGTGCCAGCAGTTACTCGAGGACTCAAGAGACCCAGTACTTC	CASSYSRTQETQYF
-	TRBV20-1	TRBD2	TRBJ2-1	TGCAGTGCTAGTGAGGGTAGCGGGGGTTACAATGAGCAGTTCTTC	CSASEGSGGYNEQFF
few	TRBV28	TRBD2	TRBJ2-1	TGTGCCAGCGTGGGAGGGAGCTCCTACAATGAGCAGTTCTTC	CASVGGSSYNEQFF
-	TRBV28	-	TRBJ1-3	TGTGCCAGCAGTCCATCTGACCGGATTGGAAACACCATATATTTT	CASSPSDRIGNTIYF
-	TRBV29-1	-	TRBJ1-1	TGCAGCGTTGACAGCGCGAGGGAAGCTTTCTTT	CSVDSAREAFF
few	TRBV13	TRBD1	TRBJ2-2	TGTGCCAGCAGCCCGCAGGACAGGGTGGTTACCGGGGAGCTGTTTTTT	CASSPQDRVVTGELFF
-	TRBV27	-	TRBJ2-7	TGTGCCAGCAGCCCCCTTCGACAGGCGGCGGGACAGTACTTC	CASSPLRQAAGQYF
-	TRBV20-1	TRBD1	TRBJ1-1	TGCAGTGCTCCCTACTCCGGGCCAGGGGGAGAAGCTTTCTTT	CSAPYSGPGGEAFF
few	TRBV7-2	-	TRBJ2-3	TGTGCCAGCAGCTTAGCGGGCCATCGCACAGATACGCAGTATTTT	CASSLAGHRTDTQYF
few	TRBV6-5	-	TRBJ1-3	TGTGCCAGCAAAATGGGGACCTCTGGAAACACCATATATTTT	CASKMGTSGNTIYF
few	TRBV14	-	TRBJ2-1	TGTGCCAGCAGCGTTAGCTGGGTCGGGACCTACAATGAGCAGTTCTTC	CASSVSWVGTYNEQFF
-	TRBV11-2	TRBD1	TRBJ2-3	TGTGCCAGCAGCTCACTACAGGGGGCGCCCACAGATACGCAGTATTTT	CASSSLQGAPTDTQYF
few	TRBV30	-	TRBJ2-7	TGTGCCTGGAGTTTCCCCCCTCGACTAACCGGAACCTACGAGCAGTACTTC	CAWSFPPRLTGTYEQYF
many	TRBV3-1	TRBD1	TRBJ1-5	TGTGCCAGCAGCCAGGGACAGGGGTTTGGTAGCAATCAGCCCCAGCATTTT	CASSQGQGFGSNQPQHF
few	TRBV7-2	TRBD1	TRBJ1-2	TGTGCCAGCAGCTCAAGGACAGGGGGCGAGGGCTACACCTTC	CASSSRTGGEGYTF
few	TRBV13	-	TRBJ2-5	TGTGCCAGCAGCACCCGGATTAGCCCGGGGGACCAGTACTTC	CASSTRISPGDQYF
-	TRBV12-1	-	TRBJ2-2	TGTGCCAGCAGCTCCTGTCGGACTAGCGGACAGACGATTGGGGAGCTGTTTTTT	CASSSCRTSGQTIGELFF
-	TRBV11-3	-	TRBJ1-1	TGTGCCAGCAGCCCGGGGGGCTGGGGAGCTTTCTTT	CASSPGGWGAFF
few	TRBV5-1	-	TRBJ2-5	TGCGCCAGCAGCGAGGGACCGGTAGGGGAGACCCAGTACTTC	CASSEGPVGETQYF
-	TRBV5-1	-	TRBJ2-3	TGCGCCAGCAGCTTGTTCAGTATGGGGACCACAGATACGCAGTATTTT	CASSLFSMGTTDTQYF
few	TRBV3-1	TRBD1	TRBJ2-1	TGTGCCAGCAGGCGAACAGACAGGGCCTACAATGAGCAGTTCTTC	CASRRTDRAYNEQFF
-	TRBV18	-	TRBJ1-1	TGTGCCAGCTCACCCGGGGGGGGCGGGCGCACTGAAGCTTTCTTT	CASSPGGGGRTEAFF
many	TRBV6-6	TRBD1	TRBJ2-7	TGTGCCAGCAGACCTGGGACAGCCAGCTCCTACGAGCAGTACTTC	CASRPGTASSYEQYF
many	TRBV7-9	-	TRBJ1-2	TGTGCCAGCAGCTTAGATCCAGGCTATGGCTACACCTTC	CASSLDPGYGYTF
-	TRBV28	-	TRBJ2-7	TGTGCCACTACCGGGACCACCTACGAGCAGTACTTC	CATTGTTYEQYF
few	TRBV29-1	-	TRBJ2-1	TGCAGCGTTGAGAGATCATGGTCAGCCCCCTTGAATGAGCAGTTCTTC	CSVERSWSAPLNEQFF
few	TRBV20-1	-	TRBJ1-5	TGCAGTGCTAGAGCGGAGGGCCCTCAGCCCCAGCATTTT	CSARAEGPQPQHF
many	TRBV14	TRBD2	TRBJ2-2	TGTGCCAGCAGCCGTGGGACTAGTTTCCCGGGGGAGCTGTTTTTT	CASSRGTSFPGELFF
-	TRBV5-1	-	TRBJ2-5	TGCGCCAGCAGCTTGACTGGGGGGGCGGAGACCCAGTACTTC	CASSLTGGAETQYF
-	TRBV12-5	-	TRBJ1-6	TGTGCTAGTGGTTACTATAATTCACCCCTCCACTTT	CASGYYNSPLHF
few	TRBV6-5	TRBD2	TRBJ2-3	TGTGCCAGCAGTTCCTTTGTTAGCGGGAGAAGCACAGATACGCAGTATTTT	CASSSFVSGRSTDTQYF
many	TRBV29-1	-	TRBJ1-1	TGCAGCGTTGGTAGGGACGGCACTGAAGCTTTCTTT	CSVGRDGTEAFF
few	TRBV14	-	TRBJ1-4	TGTGCCAGCAGCCAGGGGGGCGGACAGCCAAATGAAAAACTGTTTTTT	CASSQGGGQPNEKLFF
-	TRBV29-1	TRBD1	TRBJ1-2	TGCAGCGTTGTCGGGACAGGGTATGGCTACACCTTC	CSVVGTGYGYTF
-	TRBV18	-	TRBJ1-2	TGTGCCAGCTCACCACCCCAGGCCCCCTATGGCTACACCTTC	CASSPPQAPYGYTF
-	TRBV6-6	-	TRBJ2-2	TGTGCCAGCAGGGGGGTAGACACCGGGGAGCTGTTTTTT	CASRGVDTGELFF
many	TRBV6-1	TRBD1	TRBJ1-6	TGTGCCAGCTACATAGACCGGACAGGTCGCTATAATTCACCCCTCCACTTT	CASYIDRTGRYNSPLHF
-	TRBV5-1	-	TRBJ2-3	TGCGCCAGCAGCTTGACCGTTGATACGCAGTATTTT	CASSLTVDTQYF
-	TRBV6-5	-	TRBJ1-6	TGTGCCAGCAGTTACGTGAGGGCCGCACCGAATTCACCCCTCCACTTT	CASSYVRAAPNSPLHF
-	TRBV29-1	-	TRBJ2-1	TGCAGCGTTAAGGGCAGATACAATGAGCAGTTCTTC	CSVKGRYNEQFF
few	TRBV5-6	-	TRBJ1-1	TGTGCCAGCAGCTTCCCGATAAAGGGCAGTAACACTGAAGCTTTCTTT	CASSFPIKGSNTEAFF
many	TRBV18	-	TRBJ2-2	TGTGCCAGCTCACTTACTCAGTTCTCGGCAATTATGAACACCGGGGAGCTGTTTTTT	CASSLTQFSAIMNTGELFF
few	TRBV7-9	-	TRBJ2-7	TGTGCCAGCAGCCCGGGACGAATGGCCTACGAGCAGTACTTC	CASSPGRMAYEQYF
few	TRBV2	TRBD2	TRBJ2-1	TGTGCCAGCAAGGTCGCGGGGGGGCTAAATGAGCAGTTCTTC	CASKVAGGLNEQFF
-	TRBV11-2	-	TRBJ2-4	TGTGTCAGCAGCCTTATCCCCACCGCAGGGGAGGGAAACATTCAGTACTTC	CVSSLIPTAGEGNIQYF
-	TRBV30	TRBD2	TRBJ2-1	TGTGCCTGGAGGTTGGGGACTAGCGTCGGTGAGCAGTTCTTC	CAWRLGTSVGEQFF
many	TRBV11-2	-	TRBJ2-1	TGTGCCAGCAGCTTAGAACTAGTCGGTCCGAAGCAGTTCTTC	CASSLELVGPKQFF
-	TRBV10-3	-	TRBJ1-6	TGTGCCATCAGTGAGCTTTTCAGCCTTAATTCACCCCTCCACTTT	CAISELFSLNSPLHF
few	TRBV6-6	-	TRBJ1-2	TGTGCCACTTCTAGGGGGAACTATGGCTACACCTTC	CATSRGNYGYTF
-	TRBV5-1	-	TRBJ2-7	TGCGCCAGCAGCTCCGGGACAAATACCTACGAGCAGTACTTC	CASSSGTNTYEQYF
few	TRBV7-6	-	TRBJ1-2	TGTGCCAGCAGCGCGTACAGGGTTGGTGGCTATGGCTACACCTTC	CASSAYRVGGYGYTF
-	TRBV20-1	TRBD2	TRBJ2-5	TGCAGTGCTACCTTGGGGAGCGGGGGGCAAGAGACCCAGTACTTC	CSATLGSGGQETQYF
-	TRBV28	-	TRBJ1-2	TGTGCCAGCAGGAAAATTGGAGAGGGTTTGAACTATGGCTACACCTTC	CASRKIGEGLNYGYTF
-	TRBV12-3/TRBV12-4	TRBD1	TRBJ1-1	TGTGCCAGCAGTTTGAGAGGGGGCAACACTGAAGCTTTCTTT	CASSLRGGNTEAFF
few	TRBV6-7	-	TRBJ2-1	TGTGCCAGCAGTTACCCTTACCCGAGAGAACCTTACTACAATGAGCAGTTCTTC	CASSYPYPREPYYNEQFF
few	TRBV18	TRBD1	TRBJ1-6	TGTGCCAGCTCGTCTATACAGGGGGACTATAATTCACCCCTCCACTTT	CASSSIQGDYNSPLHF
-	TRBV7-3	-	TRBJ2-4	TGTGCCAGCAGCGCCCTTGGGACTCACGAGGCCAAAAACATTCAGTACTTC	CASSALGTHEAKNIQYF
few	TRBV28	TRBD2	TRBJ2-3	TGTGCCAGCAGTTTGCAGCGGGGGGGTGTAGATACGCAGTATTTT	CASSLQRGGVDTQYF